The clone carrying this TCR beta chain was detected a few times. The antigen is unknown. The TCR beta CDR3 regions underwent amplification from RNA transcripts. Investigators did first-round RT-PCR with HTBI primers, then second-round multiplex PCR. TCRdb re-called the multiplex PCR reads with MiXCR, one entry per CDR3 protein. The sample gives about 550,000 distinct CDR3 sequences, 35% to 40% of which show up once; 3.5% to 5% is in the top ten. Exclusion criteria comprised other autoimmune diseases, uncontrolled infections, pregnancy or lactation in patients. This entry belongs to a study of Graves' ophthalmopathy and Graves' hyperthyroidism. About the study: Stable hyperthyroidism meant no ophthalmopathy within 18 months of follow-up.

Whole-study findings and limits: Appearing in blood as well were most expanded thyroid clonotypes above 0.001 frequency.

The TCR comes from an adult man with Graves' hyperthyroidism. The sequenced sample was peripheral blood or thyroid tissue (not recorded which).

The CDR3 bases are TGTGCCAGCAGCCGACGACTAGCGGGAATGGAGACCCAGTACTTC. As protein: CASSRRLAGMETQYF. The chain joins TRBV3-1 to TRBJ2-5; 11 bases agree with TRBD2. CDR1 and CDR2 from the germline V gene are LGHDT and YNNKEL (reference sequence). Unmatched junction bases numbered 6, after V lost 4 bases and J lost 5 bases. The CDR3 extends over 15 amino acids.